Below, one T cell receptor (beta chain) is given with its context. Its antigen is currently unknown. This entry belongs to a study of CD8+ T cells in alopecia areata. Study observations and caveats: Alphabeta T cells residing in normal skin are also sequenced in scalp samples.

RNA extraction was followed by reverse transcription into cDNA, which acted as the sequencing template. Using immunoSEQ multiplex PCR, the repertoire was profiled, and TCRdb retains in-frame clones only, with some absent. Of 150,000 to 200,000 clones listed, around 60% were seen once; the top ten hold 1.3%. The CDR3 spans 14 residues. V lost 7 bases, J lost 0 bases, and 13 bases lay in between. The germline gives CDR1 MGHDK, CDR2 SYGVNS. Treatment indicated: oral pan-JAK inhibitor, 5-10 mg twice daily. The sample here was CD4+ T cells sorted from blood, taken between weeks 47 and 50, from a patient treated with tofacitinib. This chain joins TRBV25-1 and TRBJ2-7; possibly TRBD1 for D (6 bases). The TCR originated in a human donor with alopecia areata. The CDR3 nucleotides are TGTGCCAGCAAAAAAGTAGGGGGCTCCTACGAGCAGTACTTC. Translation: CASKKVGGSYEQYF.